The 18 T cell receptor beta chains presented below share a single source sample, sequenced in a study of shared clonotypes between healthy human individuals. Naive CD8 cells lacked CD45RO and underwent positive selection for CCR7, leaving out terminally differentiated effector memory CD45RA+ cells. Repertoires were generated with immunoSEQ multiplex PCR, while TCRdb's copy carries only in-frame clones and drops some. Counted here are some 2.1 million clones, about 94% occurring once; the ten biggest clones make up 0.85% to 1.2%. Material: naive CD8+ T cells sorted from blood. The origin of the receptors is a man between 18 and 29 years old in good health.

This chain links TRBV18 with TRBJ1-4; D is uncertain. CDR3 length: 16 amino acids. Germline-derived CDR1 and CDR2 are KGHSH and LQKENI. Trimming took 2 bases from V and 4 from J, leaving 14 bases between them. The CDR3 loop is CASSPYPPGNNEKLFF. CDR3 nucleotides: TGTGCCAGCTCACCATACCCGCCGGGAAATAATGAAAAACTGTTTTTT.

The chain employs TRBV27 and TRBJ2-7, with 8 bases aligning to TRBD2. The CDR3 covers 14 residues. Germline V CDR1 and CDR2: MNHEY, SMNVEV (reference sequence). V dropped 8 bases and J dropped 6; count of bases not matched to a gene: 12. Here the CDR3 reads CASGPTGGALEQYF. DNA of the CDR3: TGTGCCAGCGGCCCTACGGGGGGGGCCCTCGAGCAGTACTTC.

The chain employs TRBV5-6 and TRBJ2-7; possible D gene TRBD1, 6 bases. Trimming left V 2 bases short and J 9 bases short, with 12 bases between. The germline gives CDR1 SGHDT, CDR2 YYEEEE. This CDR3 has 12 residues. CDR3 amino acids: CASSFGGGGQYF. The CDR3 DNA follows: TGTGCCAGCAGCTTTGGGGGCGGTGGGCAGTACTTC.

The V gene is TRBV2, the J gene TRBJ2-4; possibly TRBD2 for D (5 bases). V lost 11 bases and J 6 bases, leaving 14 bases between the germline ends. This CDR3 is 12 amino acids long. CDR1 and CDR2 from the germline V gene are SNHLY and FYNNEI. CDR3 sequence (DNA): TGTGCCGGCCAGGCAGAGGGAAACATTCAGTACTTC. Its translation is CAGQAEGNIQYF. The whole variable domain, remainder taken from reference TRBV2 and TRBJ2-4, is EPEVTQTPSHQVTQMGQEVILRCVPISNHLYFYWYRQILGQKVEFLVSFYNNEISEKSEIFDDQFSVERPDGSNFTLKIRSTKLEDSAMYFCAGQAEGNIQYFGAGTRLSVL.

The CDR3 reads CASSLVVLVGQAYNEQFF. As DNA, the CDR3 is TGTGCCAGCAGCTTAGTAGTATTGGTGGGCCAGGCCTACAATGAGCAGTTCTTC. The V and J genes are TRBV7-9 and TRBJ2-1; D gene uncertain. Trimming cost V 1 base and J 2 bases, with 18 bases left between them. The CDR3 length is 18 residues. Looked up from germline, CDR1 is SEHNR and CDR2 is FQNEAQ (reference sequence).

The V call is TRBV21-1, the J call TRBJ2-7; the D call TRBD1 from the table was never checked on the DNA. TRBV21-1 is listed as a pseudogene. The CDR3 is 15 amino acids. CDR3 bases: TGTGCCAGCAGCGAAGGCCGGGACAGAGTGTGGGAGCAGTACTTC. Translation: CASSEGRDRVWEQYF.

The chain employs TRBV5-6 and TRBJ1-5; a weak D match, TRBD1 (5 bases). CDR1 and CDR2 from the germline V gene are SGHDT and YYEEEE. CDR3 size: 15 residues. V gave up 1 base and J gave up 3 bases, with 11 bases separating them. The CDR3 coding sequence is TGTGCCAGCAGCTTGAGAGGGGCTTCCAATCAGCCCCAGCATTTT. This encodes CASSLRGASNQPQHF.

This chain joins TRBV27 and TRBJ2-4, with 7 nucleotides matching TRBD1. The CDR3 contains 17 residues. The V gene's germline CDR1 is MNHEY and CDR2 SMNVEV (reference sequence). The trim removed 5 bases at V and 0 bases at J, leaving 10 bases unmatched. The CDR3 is CASSAYRGPIAKNIQYF. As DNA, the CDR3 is TGTGCCAGCAGTGCTTACAGGGGCCCAATAGCCAAAAACATTCAGTACTTC.

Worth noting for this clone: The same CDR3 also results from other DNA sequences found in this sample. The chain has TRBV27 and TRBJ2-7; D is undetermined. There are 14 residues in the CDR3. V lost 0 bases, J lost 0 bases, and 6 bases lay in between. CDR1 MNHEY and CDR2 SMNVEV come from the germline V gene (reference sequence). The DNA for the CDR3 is TGTGCCAGCAGTTTATCTGTAAGCTCCTACGAGCAGTACTTC. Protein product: CASSLSVSSYEQYF.

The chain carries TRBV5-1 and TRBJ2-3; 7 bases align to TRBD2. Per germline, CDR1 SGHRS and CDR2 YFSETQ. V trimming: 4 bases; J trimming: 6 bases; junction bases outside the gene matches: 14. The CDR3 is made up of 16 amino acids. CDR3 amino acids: CASSLLAGATRDTQYF. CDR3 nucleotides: TGCGCCAGCAGCCTCCTTGCGGGAGCTACGAGGGATACGCAGTATTTT.

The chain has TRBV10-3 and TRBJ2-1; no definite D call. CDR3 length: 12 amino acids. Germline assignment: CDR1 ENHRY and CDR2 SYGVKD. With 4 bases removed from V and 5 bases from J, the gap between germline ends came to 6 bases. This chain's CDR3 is CAISALDNEQFF. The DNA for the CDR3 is TGTGCCATCAGTGCCCTGGACAATGAGCAGTTCTTC.

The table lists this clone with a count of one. Written as DNA, the CDR3 is TGTGCCAGCAGCTTCTGGGTGGGGACAGATACGCAGTATTTT. Translating gives CASSFWVGTDTQYF. J is TRBJ2-3 and V is TRBV5-6, with D hard to call. This CDR3 region has 14 residues. Germline assignment: CDR1 SGHDT and CDR2 YYEEEE. Trimming removed 2 bases at V and 3 bases at J, with 10 bases between.

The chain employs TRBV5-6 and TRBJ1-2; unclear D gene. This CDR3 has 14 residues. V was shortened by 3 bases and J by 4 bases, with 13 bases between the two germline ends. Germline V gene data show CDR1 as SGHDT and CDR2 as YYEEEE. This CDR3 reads CASSYREGSYGYTF. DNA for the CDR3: TGTGCCAGCAGCTACCGAGAAGGGAGCTATGGCTACACCTTC.

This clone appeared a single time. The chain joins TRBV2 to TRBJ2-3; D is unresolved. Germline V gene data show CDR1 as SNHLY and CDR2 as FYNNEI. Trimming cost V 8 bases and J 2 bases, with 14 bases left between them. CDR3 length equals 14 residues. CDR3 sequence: CASATVAPTDTQYF. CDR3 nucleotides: TGTGCCAGCGCTACGGTGGCCCCCACAGATACGCAGTATTTT. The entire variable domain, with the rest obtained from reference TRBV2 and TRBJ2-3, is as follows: EPEVTQTPSHQVTQMGQEVILRCVPISNHLYFYWYRQILGQKVEFLVSFYNNEISEKSEIFDDQFSVERPDGSNFTLKIRSTKLEDSAMYFCASATVAPTDTQYFGPGTRLTVL.

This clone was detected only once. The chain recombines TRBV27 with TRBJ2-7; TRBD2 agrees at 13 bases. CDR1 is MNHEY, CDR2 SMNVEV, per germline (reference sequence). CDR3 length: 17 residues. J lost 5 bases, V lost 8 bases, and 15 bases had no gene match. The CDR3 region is CASQEGPGTSGTNEQYF. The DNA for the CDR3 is TGTGCCAGCCAAGAGGGACCCGGGACTAGCGGGACCAACGAGCAGTACTTC.

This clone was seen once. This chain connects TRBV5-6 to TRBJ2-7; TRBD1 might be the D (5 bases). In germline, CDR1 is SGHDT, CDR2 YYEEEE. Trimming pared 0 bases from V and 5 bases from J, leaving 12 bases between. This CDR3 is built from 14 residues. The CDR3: CASSLAQASHEQYF. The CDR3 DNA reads TGTGCCAGCAGCTTGGCACAGGCGTCCCACGAGCAGTACTTC.

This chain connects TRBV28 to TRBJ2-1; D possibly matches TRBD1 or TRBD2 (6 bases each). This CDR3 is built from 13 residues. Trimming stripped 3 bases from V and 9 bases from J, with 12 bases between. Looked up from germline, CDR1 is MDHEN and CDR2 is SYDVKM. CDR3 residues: CASSFSGASEQFF. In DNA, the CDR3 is TGTGCCAGCAGTTTCTCGGGGGCAAGTGAGCAGTTCTTC.

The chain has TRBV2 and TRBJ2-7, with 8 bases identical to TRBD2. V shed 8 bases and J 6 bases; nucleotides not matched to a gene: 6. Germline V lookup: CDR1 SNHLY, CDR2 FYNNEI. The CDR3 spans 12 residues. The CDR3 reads CASHRLAGEQYF. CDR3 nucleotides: TGTGCCAGCCATAGGCTAGCGGGCGAGCAGTACTTC.